This passage covers 14 T cell receptor beta chains from one sample sequenced in a study of blood T cell repertoires in COVID-19. Only in-frame clones appear in the TCRdb table, and some are missing; sequencing was by immunoSEQ multiplex PCR. The table records under 250,000 clones, 86% of them present only once. Sequencing was carried out using peripheral blood. The origin of the receptors is a man aged 55 to 70 with acute or convalescent COVID-19.

V gene TRBV6-6 combines with J gene TRBJ1-2, with 7 positions matching TRBD1. This CDR3 is 15 amino acids long. V shed 6 bases, J shed 2 bases, and the junction held 9 bases outside the gene matches. The germline V gene encodes CDR1 MNHNY and CDR2 SVGAGI (reference sequence). CDR3 bases: TGTGCCAGCAGGTCTCGACAGGGAGCGAACTATGGCTACACCTTC. Translated, it gives CASRSRQGANYGYTF.

This chain links TRBV21-1 with TRBJ1-1. TRBV21-1 is a listed pseudogene. This CDR3 comprises 17 residues. This CDR3 is CASSSLRGGEVNTEAFF. Written as DNA, the CDR3 is TGTGCCAGCAGCTCCCTGAGGGGGGGCGAGGTGAACACTGAAGCTTTCTTT.

The rearrangement joins TRBV5-1 to TRBJ1-5; D unclear. The germline V and J ends were trimmed by 2 bases and 5 bases, with 8 bases remaining between them. The CDR3 is 13 amino acids. The germline V gene has CDR1 SGHRS and CDR2 YFSETQ. In DNA form, the CDR3 reads TGCGCCAGCAGCTTTTCCGGGGATCAGCCCCAGCATTTT. Protein product: CASSFSGDQPQHF.

CDR3 DNA: TGTGCCAGCAGGGCTAGCGAGTTCTACGAGCAGTACTTC. Protein sequence: CASRASEFYEQYF. This chain uses TRBV27 with TRBJ2-7; the D gene is possibly TRBD2 (6 bases). The length of the CDR3 is 13 residues. Trimming removed 6 bases at V and 3 bases at J, with 12 bases between. Germline assignment: CDR1 MNHEY and CDR2 SMNVEV (reference sequence).

This clone has just one count. V is TRBV5-4 and J is TRBJ1-2; maybe TRBD1 (6 bases). V lost 4 bases to trimming and J lost 2 bases, with 15 bases between them. The CDR3 covers 15 residues. Germline CDR1 reads SGHNT; CDR2 reads YYREEE (reference sequence). This chain's CDR3 is CASSPGQPENYGYTF. CDR3 in DNA: TGTGCCAGCAGCCCTGGACAGCCTGAGAACTATGGCTACACCTTC.

V usage is TRBV7-9 and J usage is TRBJ2-5; D may be TRBD2 (7 bases). The V end was cut by 5 bases, the J end by 2 bases, with 21 bases between. Per germline, CDR1 SEHNR and CDR2 FQNEAQ (reference sequence). This CDR3 is built from 17 residues. The DNA of the CDR3 is TGTGCCAGCAGCCCCCCGGGGGCGGGGGCGCGACAAGAGACCCAGTACTTC. Protein: CASSPPGAGARQETQYF.

This chain connects TRBV3-1 (or the pseudogene TRBV3-2) to TRBJ2-7; D perhaps matches TRBD1 (5 bases). The CDR3 is 14 amino acids. The V end was cut by 5 bases, the J end by 1 base, with 12 bases between. Germline V gene sequence: CDR1 LGHDT, CDR2 YNNKEL (reference sequence). The CDR3, as DNA: TGTGCCAGCAGCAGATCACAGGTTTCCTACGAGCAGTACTTC. Its protein is CASSRSQVSYEQYF.

The chain recombines TRBV28 with TRBJ1-4, with D maybe TRBD1 (6 bases). The CDR3 runs to 18 residues. Trimming cost V 5 bases and J 0 bases, with 19 bases left between them. Germline V gene data show CDR1 as MDHEN and CDR2 as SYDVKM. CDR3 amino acids: CASSPPSQGTATNEKLFF. For the CDR3, the DNA is TGTGCCAGCAGTCCACCCTCCCAGGGGACCGCAACTAATGAAAAACTGTTTTTT.

The chain joins TRBV6-5 to TRBJ1-1; no clear D gene. The V end was cut by 0 bases, the J end by 0 bases, with 11 bases between. The CDR3 has 16 residues. Germline V lookup: CDR1 MNHEY, CDR2 SVGAGI. CDR3 protein: CASSYSNSQMNTEAFF. The CDR3 DNA reads as TGTGCCAGCAGTTACTCGAACAGCCAAATGAACACTGAAGCTTTCTTT.

The chain uses TRBV28 and TRBJ1-2; 8 bases align to TRBD1. The CDR3 spans 17 residues. V was clipped by 3 bases and J by 5 bases; unmatched bases: 14. Per germline, CDR1 MDHEN and CDR2 SYDVKM. The CDR3 DNA reads as TGTGCCAGCAGTTTTCGGCAGGGGGCAACTTCAGTATATGGCTACACCTTC. Protein sequence: CASSFRQGATSVYGYTF.

The chain links TRBV7-2 to TRBJ1-5; D is undetermined. V was trimmed by 3 bases and J by 0 bases, leaving 6 bases between them. In germline, CDR1 is SGHTA, CDR2 FQGNSA. CDR3 length: 14 amino acids. The CDR3 loop reads CASSLADSNQPQHF. The CDR3 DNA follows: TGTGCCAGCAGCTTGGCAGATAGCAATCAGCCCCAGCATTTT.

The chain recombines TRBV19 with TRBJ1-2; 7 bases align to TRBD1. The CDR3 runs to 15 residues. The germline CDR1 and CDR2 sequences are LNHDA and SQIVND (reference sequence). The junction had 11 bases not matched to a gene; V was cut back by 6 bases and J by 4 bases. The CDR3 region is CASSPTGDPVYGYTF. CDR3 in DNA: TGTGCCAGTAGCCCTACAGGGGACCCTGTCTATGGCTACACCTTC.

A remark on this clone: In the same sample, other DNA sequences code for this CDR3. The CDR3 nucleotides read TGTGCCAGCAGTGGGCTAGCGGGCAGCTCCTACAATGAGCAGTTCTTC. Translated, it gives CASSGLAGSSYNEQFF. The genes are TRBV11-3 and TRBJ2-1; 8 bases map to TRBD2. The V and J ends lost 6 bases and 0 bases, in that order; junction bases with no gene match: 7. CDR3 size: 16 residues. Germline CDR1 is SGHNT and CDR2 is YENEEA.

The CDR3 nucleotides read TGTGCCAGTAGTTTGACCGGGACAGGGTGGACAGATACGCAGTATTTT. The encoded protein is CASSLTGTGWTDTQYF. The rearrangement links TRBV19 to TRBJ2-3; 9 bases match TRBD1. The CDR3 covers 16 residues. The ends lost 5 bases at V and 3 bases at J; junction bases unmatched: 9. The germline CDR1 and CDR2 sequences are LNHDA and SQIVND (reference sequence).